This T cell receptor beta chain is drawn from a study of a mutant IDH1 vaccine in newly diagnosed glioma. The CDR3 extends over 16 amino acids. Germline values: CDR1 ENHRY, CDR2 SYGVKD. J lost 4 bases, V lost 5 bases, and 8 bases had no gene match. The table came from immunoSEQ multiplex PCR; TCRdb's copy has only in-frame clones and leaves some out. Of 68,000 or so clones in the sample, 70% to 80% were seen once. This sample's time point: baseline, week 1 (first vaccination visit). Treatment of the sample: pre-vaccination baseline after standard-of-care therapy. The sequence was obtained from a man in his fifties or sixties with glioma. The rearrangement uses TRBV10-3 and TRBJ1-1; 12 bases fit TRBD1. The sequencing used PBMCs, collected from a glioma patient treated with radiotherapy, temozolomide or both. CDR3 loop: CAISPGQGAGGTEAFF. DNA of the CDR3: TGTGCCATCAGTCCGGGACAGGGGGCGGGGGGCACTGAAGCTTTCTTT.